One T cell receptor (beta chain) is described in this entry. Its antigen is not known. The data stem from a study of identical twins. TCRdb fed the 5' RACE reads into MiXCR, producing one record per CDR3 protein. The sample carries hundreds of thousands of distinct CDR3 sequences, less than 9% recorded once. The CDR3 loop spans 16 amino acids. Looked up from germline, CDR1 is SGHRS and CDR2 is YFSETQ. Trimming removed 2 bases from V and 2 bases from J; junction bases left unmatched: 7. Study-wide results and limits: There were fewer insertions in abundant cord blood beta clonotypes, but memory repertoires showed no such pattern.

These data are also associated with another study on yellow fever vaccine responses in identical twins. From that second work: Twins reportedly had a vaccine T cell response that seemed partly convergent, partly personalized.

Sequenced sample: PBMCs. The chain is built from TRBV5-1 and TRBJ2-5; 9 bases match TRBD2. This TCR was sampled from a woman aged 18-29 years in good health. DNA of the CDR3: TGCGCCAGCAGCTTTTTGGTAGCGGGAGTACAAGAGACCCAGTACTTC. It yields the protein CASSFLVAGVQETQYF.